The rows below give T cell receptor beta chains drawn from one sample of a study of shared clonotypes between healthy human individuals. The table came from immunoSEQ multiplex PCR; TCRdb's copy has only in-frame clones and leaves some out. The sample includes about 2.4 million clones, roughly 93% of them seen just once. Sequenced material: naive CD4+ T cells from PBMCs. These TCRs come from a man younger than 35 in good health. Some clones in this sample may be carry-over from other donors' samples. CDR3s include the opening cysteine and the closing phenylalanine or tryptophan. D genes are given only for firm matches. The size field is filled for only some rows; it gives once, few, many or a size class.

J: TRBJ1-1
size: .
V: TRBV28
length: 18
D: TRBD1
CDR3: CASSASQGKDRGWTEAFF
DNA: TGTGCCAGCAGTGCATCCCAGGGTAAGGACAGGGGGTGGACTGAAGCTTTCTTT

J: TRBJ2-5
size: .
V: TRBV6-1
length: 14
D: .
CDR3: CASKKPGGWETQYF
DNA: TGTGCCAGCAAAAAACCCGGGGGCTGGGAGACCCAGTACTTC

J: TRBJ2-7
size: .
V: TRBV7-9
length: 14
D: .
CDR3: CASSYRERPYEQYF
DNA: TGTGCCAGCAGCTACCGGGAGCGCCCTTACGAGCAGTACTTC

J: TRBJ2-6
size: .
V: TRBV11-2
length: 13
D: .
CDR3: CASSLRAANVLTF
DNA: TGTGCCAGCAGCTTACGTGCGGCCAACGTCCTGACTTTC

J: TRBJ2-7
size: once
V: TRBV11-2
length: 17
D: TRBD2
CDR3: CASRRLAGGPYSYEQYF
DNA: TGTGCCAGCAGACGACTAGCGGGAGGGCCTTACTCCTACGAGCAGTACTTC

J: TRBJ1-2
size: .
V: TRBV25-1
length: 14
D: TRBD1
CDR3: CASSEWEQGTGYTF
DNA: TGTGCCAGCAGTGAATGGGAACAGGGGACTGGCTACACCTTC

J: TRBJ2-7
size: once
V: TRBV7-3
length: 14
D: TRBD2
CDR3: CASSPGLAGGEQYF
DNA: TGTGCCAGCAGCCCGGGACTAGCGGGAGGCGAGCAGTACTTC

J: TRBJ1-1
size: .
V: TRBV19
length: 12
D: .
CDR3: CASSIVLGEAFF
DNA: TGTGCCAGTAGTATAGTGTTGGGAGAAGCTTTCTTT

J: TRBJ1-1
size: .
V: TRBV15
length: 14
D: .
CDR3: CATSRVPLNTEAFF
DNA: TGTGCCACCAGCAGAGTACCATTGAACACTGAAGCTTTCTTT

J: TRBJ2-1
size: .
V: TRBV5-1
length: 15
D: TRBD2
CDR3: CASSFLAGAVNEQFF
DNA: TGCGCCAGCAGCTTCTTAGCGGGGGCCGTCAATGAGCAGTTCTTC

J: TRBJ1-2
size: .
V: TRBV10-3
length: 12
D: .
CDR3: CAISEGPEGYTF
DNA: TGTGCCATCAGTGAAGGTCCAGAGGGCTACACCTTC

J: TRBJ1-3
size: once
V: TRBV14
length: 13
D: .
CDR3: CASSQSAPNTIYF
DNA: TGTGCCAGCAGCCAATCCGCCCCAAACACCATATATTTT

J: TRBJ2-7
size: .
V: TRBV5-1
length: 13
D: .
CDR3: CASSTSPGDEQYF
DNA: TGCGCCAGCAGCACATCCCCAGGGGACGAGCAGTACTTC

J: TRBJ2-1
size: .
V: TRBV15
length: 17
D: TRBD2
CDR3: CATSRESGRSSYNEQFF
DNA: TGTGCCACCAGCAGAGAAAGCGGGAGGAGCTCCTACAATGAGCAGTTCTTC

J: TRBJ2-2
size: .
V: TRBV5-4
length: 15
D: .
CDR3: CASSPRQGGTGELFF
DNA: TGTGCCAGCAGCCCGAGACAGGGAGGGACCGGGGAGCTGTTTTTT

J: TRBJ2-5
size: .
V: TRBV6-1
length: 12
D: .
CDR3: CASSESGETQYF
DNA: TGTGCCAGCAGTGAATCTGGGGAGACCCAGTACTTC

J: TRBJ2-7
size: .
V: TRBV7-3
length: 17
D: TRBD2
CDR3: CASSLAGDHPGVYEQYF
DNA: TGTGCCAGCAGCTTAGCGGGGGACCACCCAGGCGTCTACGAGCAGTACTTC

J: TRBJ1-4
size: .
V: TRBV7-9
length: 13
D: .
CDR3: CASSFSGNEKLFF
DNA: TGTGCCAGCAGCTTCTCGGGGAATGAAAAACTGTTTTTT

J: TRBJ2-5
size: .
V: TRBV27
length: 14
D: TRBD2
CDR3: CASSPRGAGETQYF
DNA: TGTGCCAGCAGTCCGCGGGGGGCAGGAGAGACCCAGTACTTC

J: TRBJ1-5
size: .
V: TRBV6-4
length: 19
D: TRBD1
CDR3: CASSLLVRGRGYSNQPQHF
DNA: TGTGCCAGCAGCTTACTAGTGAGGGGGCGGGGGTATAGCAATCAGCCCCAGCATTTT

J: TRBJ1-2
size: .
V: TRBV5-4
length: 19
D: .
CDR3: CASSLRRWGRTSNHYGYTF
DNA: TGTGCCAGCAGCTTGCGTCGATGGGGCAGGACCTCTAACCACTATGGCTACACCTTC

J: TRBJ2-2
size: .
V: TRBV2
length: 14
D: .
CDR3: CASSALASAGELFF
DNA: TGTGCCAGCAGCGCCCTAGCATCTGCCGGGGAGCTGTTTTTT

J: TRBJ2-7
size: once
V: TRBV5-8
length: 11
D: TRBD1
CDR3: CASLTGGEQYF
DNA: TGTGCCAGCCTGACAGGGGGAGAGCAGTACTTC

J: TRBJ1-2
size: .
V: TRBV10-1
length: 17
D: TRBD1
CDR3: CASSESGETGGEYGYTF
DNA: TGCGCCAGCAGTGAGTCCGGGGAAACAGGGGGGGAATATGGCTACACCTTC

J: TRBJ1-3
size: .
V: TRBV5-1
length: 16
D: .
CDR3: CASSLDGQHSGNTIYF
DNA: TGCGCCAGCAGCTTGGATGGACAGCACTCTGGAAACACCATATATTTT

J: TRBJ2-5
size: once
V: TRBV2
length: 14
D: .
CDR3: CASSKLTPQETQYF
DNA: TGTGCCAGCAGTAAGTTGACCCCGCAAGAGACCCAGTACTTC

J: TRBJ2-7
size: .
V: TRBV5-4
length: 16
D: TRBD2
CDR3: CASSLAPGTRSYEQYF
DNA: TGTGCCAGCAGCTTGGCGCCTGGGACTAGATCCTACGAGCAGTACTTC

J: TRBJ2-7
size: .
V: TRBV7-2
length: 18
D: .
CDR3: CASSLEYGIGASSYEQYF
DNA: TGTGCCAGCAGCTTAGAATATGGTATCGGGGCTAGCTCCTACGAGCAGTACTTC

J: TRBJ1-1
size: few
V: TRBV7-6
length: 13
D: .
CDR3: CASSPNSNTEAFF
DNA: TGTGCCAGCAGCCCTAATTCGAACACTGAAGCTTTCTTT

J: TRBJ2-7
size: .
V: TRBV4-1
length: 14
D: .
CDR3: CASSPPARWYEQYF
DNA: TGCGCCAGCAGCCCTCCTGCCCGGTGGTACGAGCAGTACTTC

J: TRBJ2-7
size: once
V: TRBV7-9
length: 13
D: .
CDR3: CASRPDGSYEQYF
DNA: TGTGCCAGCAGGCCGGACGGGTCCTACGAGCAGTACTTC

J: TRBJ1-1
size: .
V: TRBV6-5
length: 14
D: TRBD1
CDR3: CASRRPGTGTEAFF
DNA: TGTGCCAGCAGGCGCCCGGGGACAGGCACTGAAGCTTTCTTT

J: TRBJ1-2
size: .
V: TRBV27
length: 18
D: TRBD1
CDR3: CASSPFGQGTNLIYGYTF
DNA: TGTGCCAGCAGCCCGTTCGGACAGGGCACGAATTTAATATATGGCTACACCTTC

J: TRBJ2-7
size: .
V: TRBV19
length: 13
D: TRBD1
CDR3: CASGTGPGDGQYF
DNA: TGTGCCTCGGGGACAGGGCCTGGGGACGGGCAGTACTTC

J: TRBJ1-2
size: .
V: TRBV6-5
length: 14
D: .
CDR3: CASRIDGSNYGYTF
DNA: TGTGCCAGCAGGATAGACGGATCTAACTATGGCTACACCTTC

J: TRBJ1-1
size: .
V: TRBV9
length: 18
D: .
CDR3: CASSAPPGTAVGFAEAFF
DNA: TGTGCCAGCAGCGCCCCTCCCGGGACTGCGGTCGGGTTCGCTGAAGCTTTCTTT

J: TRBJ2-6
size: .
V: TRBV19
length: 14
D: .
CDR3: CASSTRLGANVLTF
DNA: TGTGCCAGTAGTACACGGCTTGGGGCCAACGTCCTGACTTTC

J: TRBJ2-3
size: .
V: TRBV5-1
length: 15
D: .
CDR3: CASMVEHHSTDTQYF
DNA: TGCGCCAGCATGGTTGAGCACCATAGCACAGATACGCAGTATTTT

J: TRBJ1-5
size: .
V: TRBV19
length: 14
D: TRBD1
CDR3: CASSEQGTHQPQHF
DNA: TGTGCCAGTAGTGAACAGGGGACGCATCAGCCCCAGCATTTT

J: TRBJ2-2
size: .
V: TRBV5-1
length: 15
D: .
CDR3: CASNEESGPTGELFF
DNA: TGCGCCAGCAATGAGGAGTCGGGGCCCACCGGGGAGCTGTTTTTT

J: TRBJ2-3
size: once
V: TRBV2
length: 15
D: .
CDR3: CASSVGGMKADTQYF
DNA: TGTGCCAGCAGTGTTGGGGGGATGAAAGCAGATACGCAGTATTTT

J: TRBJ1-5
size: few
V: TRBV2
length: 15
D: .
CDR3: CASSVDNLYNQPQHF
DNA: TGTGCCAGCAGTGTGGACAACCTCTACAATCAGCCCCAGCATTTT

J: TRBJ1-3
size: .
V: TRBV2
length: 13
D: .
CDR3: CASSAGGGNTIYF
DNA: TGTGCCAGCAGCGCGGGGGGTGGAAACACCATATATTTT

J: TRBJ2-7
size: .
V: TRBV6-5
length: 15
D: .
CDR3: CASTGQPHSGYEQYF
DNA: TGTGCCAGCACCGGACAGCCTCACTCAGGCTACGAGCAGTACTTC

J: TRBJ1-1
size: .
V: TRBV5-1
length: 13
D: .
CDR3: CASSLDSGNEAFF
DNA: TGCGCCAGCAGCTTGGACTCCGGGAATGAAGCTTTCTTT

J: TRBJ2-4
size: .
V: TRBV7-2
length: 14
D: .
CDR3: CASSNRGQGSIQYF
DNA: TGTGCCAGCAGCAACCGGGGGCAGGGTAGCATTCAGTACTTC

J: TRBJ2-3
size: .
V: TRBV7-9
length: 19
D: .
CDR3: CASSLAYELNKGFPDTQYF
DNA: TGTGCCAGCAGCTTAGCATATGAGCTGAACAAGGGGTTCCCAGATACGCAGTATTTT

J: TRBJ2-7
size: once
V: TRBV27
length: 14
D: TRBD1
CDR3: CASSLQGVSYEQYF
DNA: TGTGCCAGCAGTTTACAGGGGGTCTCCTACGAGCAGTACTTC

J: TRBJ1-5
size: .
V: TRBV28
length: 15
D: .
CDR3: CASSLFGISNQPQHF
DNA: TGTGCCAGCAGTTTATTCGGGATCAGCAATCAGCCCCAGCATTTT

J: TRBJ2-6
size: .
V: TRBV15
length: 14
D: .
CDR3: CATSRGPGANVLTF
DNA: TGTGCCACCAGCAGAGGCCCTGGGGCCAACGTCCTGACTTTC